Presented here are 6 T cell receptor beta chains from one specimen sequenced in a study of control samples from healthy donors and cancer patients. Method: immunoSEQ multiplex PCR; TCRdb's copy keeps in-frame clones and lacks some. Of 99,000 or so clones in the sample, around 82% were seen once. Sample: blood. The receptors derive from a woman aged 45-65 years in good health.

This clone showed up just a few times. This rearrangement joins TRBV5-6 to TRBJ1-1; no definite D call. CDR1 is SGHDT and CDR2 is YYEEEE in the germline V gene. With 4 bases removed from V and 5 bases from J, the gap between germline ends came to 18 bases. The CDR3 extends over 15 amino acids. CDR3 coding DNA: TGTGCCAGCAGCCCAGCCCAGTACCGAGGTACTGAAGCTTTCTTT. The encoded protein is CASSPAQYRGTEAFF. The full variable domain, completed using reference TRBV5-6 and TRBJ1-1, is DAGVTQSPTHLIKTRGQQVTLRCSPKSGHDTVSWYQQALGQGPQFIFQYYEEEERQRGNFPDRFSGHQFPNYSSELNVNALLLGDSALYLCASSPAQYRGTEAFFGQGTRLTVV.

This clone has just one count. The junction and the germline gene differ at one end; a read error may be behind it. The CDR3 nucleotides are TGCGCCAGCAGATTGGACACAAGCAATCAGCCCCAGCATTTT. Translation gives CASRLDTSNQPQHF. The chain has TRBV5-1 and TRBJ1-5; perhaps TRBD1 as D (5 bases). The CDR3 covers 14 residues. Germline CDR1 and CDR2: SGHRS and YFSETQ. Variable domain in full (rest from reference TRBV5-1 and TRBJ1-5): KAGVTQTPRYLIKTRGQQVTLSCSPISGHRSVSWYQQTPGQGLQFLFEYFSETQRNKGNFPGRFSGRQFSNSRSEMNVSTLELGDSALYLCASRLDTSNQPQHFGDGTRLSIL.

CDR3 region: CAISESLGETQYF. The CDR3 nucleotides are TGTGCCATCAGTGAGTCACTAGGCGAGACCCAGTACTTC. The chain couples TRBV10-3 to TRBJ2-5; D might be TRBD2 (5 bases). The CDR3 runs 13 residues. Trimming left V 0 bases short and J 5 bases short, with 7 bases between. Germline loops: CDR1 ENHRY, CDR2 SYGVKD.

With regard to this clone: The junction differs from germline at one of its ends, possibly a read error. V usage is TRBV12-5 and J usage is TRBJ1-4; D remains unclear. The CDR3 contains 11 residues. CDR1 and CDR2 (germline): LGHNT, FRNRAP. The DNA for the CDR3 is TGTGCTAGTGGTTTGGCGTCGGAAACTGTTTTT. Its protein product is CASGLASETVF.

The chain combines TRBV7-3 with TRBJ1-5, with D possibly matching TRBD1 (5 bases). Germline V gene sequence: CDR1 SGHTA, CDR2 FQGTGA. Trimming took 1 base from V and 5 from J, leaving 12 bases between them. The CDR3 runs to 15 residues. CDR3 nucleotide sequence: TGTGCCAGCAGCTTAATTCGTGGGGGTCATCAGCCCCAGCATTTT. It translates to CASSLIRGGHQPQHF.

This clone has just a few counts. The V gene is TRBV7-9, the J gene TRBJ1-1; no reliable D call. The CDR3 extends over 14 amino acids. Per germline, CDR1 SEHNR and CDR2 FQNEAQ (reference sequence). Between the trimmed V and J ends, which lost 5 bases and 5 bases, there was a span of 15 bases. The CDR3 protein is CASSHIRLGTEAFF. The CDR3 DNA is TGTGCCAGCAGCCATATTCGGCTCGGGACTGAAGCTTTCTTT.